One and the same sample provided the 30 T cell receptor beta chains below, sequenced in a study of blood T cell repertoires in COVID-19. The protocol was immunoSEQ multiplex PCR, while the TCRdb copy is restricted to in-frame clones and leaves out a portion. The table records 170,000 or so clones, around nine tenths of them present only once. Sequenced material: peripheral blood. The receptors stem from a man aged 40-49 years with active or convalescent COVID-19.

Only one count was recorded for this clone. The chain combines TRBV3-1 (or the pseudogene TRBV3-2) with TRBJ2-5; TRBD2 is a possible D gene (5 bases). The CDR3 runs to 13 residues. The V and J ends lost 8 bases and 4 bases respectively, with 14 bases between them. CDR1 is LGHDT, CDR2 YNNKEL, per germline (reference sequence). CDR3 bases: TGTGCCAGCTCCAATCGAGAGGGAGAGACCCAGTACTTC. This codes for CASSNREGETQYF.

The chain couples TRBV11-2 to TRBJ2-2, with TRBD1 identical over 8 bases. This CDR3 is 16 amino acids long. Germline V gives CDR1 SGHAT, CDR2 FQNNGV. The V and J ends lost 1 base and 3 bases, in that order; junction bases with no gene match: 4. Here the CDR3 DNA reads TGTGCCAGCAGCTTAGGGACAGGGACGTACACCGGGGAGCTGTTTTTT. Its protein product is CASSLGTGTYTGELFF.

V gene TRBV13 combines with J gene TRBJ2-2; TRBD1 might be the D (5 bases). Between the trimmed V and J ends, which lost 6 bases and 6 bases, there was a span of 17 bases. Germline-derived CDR1 and CDR2 are PRHDT and FYEKMQ (reference sequence). The CDR3 is 15 amino acids. CDR3 sequence reads: CASRGGAGRSGELFF. CDR3 DNA sequence: TGTGCCAGCAGAGGTGGGGCAGGCCGTTCCGGGGAGCTGTTTTTT.

The J gene is TRBJ1-3, the V gene TRBV28, with D maybe TRBD1 (5 bases). In germline, CDR1 is MDHEN, CDR2 SYDVKM. The CDR3 extends over 15 amino acids. V gave up 1 base and J gave up 0 bases, with 7 bases separating them. CDR3 bases: TGTGCCAGCAGTTTATTCGGGGGCTCTGGAAACACCATATATTTT. Protein: CASSLFGGSGNTIYF.

The J gene is TRBJ1-2, the V gene TRBV6-5; TRBD1 agrees at 10 bases. Germline CDR1 reads MNHEY; CDR2 reads SVGAGI. V trimming: 1 base; J trimming: 3 bases; junction bases outside the gene matches: 2. The CDR3 runs to 15 residues. CDR3 region: CASSYLGQGDYGYTF. Here the CDR3 DNA reads TGTGCCAGCAGTTACTTAGGACAGGGGGACTATGGCTACACCTTC.

V and J are TRBV11-2 and TRBJ2-1; TRBD1 matches at 8 bases. V shed 5 bases and J 8 bases; nucleotides not matched to a gene: 2. Germline V gene sequence: CDR1 SGHAT, CDR2 FQNNGV. The CDR3 has 12 residues. The CDR3 DNA is TGTGCCAGCAGCCCGACAGGGGATGAGCAGTTCTTC. Translated, it gives CASSPTGDEQFF.

The gene calls are TRBV9 and TRBJ1-1, with 7 bases matching TRBD1. J was trimmed by 5 bases and V by 4 bases; bases with no gene match: 11. This CDR3 is 15 amino acids long. CDR1 is SGDLS, CDR2 YYNGEE, per germline. The CDR3 here is CASSISGTGDTEAFF. Written as DNA, the CDR3 is TGTGCCAGCAGCATATCTGGCACAGGGGATACTGAAGCTTTCTTT. Full variable domain (remainder filled in from reference TRBV9 and TRBJ1-1): DSGVTQTPKHLITATGQRVTLRCSPRSGDLSVYWYQQSLDQGLQFLIQYYNGEERAKGNILERFSAQQFPDLHSELNLSSLELGDSALYFCASSISGTGDTEAFFGQGTRLTVV.

The chain recombines TRBV9 with TRBJ2-5, with 8 bases lining up with TRBD1. The CDR3 length is 14 residues. Germline CDR1 and CDR2: SGDLS and YYNGEE. V lost 3 bases, J lost 5 bases, and 6 bases stayed unmatched. This chain's CDR3 is CASSARTGKETQYF. As DNA, the CDR3 is TGTGCCAGCAGCGCGAGGACAGGGAAGGAGACCCAGTACTTC.

For the CDR3, the DNA is TGTGCCAGCACCCTCCGGGACGGGACACAGCAGTACTTC. Translation: CASTLRDGTQQYF. The rearrangement uses TRBV6-5 and TRBJ2-7; D perhaps matches TRBD1 (6 bases). The germline V and J ends were trimmed by 7 bases and 8 bases, with 18 bases remaining between them. Germline V gene lookup returns CDR1 MNHEY and CDR2 SVGAGI. This CDR3 contains 13 residues.

The chain uses TRBV9 and TRBJ1-4, with 7 bases matching TRBD1. The CDR3 covers 15 residues. V was pared by 0 bases and J by 7 bases, with 6 bases of the junction left unmatched. CDR1 and CDR2 (germline): SGDLS, YYNGEE. The DNA of the CDR3 is TGTGCCAGCAGCGTAGAGACAGGGTTTGGTGAAAAACTGTTTTTT. Its translation is CASSVETGFGEKLFF.

This sequence joins TRBV29-1 and TRBJ2-1; D perhaps matches TRBD2 (6 bases). Germline V gives CDR1 SQVTM, CDR2 ANQGSEA. Deletions cut 5 bases from V and 6 bases from J, with 14 bases between. The CDR3 totals 13 residues. The CDR3 is CSVLGPGLNEQFF. The CDR3 DNA sequence: TGCAGCGTTCTCGGGCCGGGACTCAATGAGCAGTTCTTC.

This rearrangement joins TRBV5-1 to TRBJ1-6, with 9 bases fitting TRBD1. From germline, CDR1 is SGHRS and CDR2 YFSETQ. The CDR3 is made up of 13 amino acids. Trimming took 7 bases from V and 9 from J; bases not matched to a gene: 5. The CDR3 here is CASGTGILSPLHF. The CDR3 bases are TGCGCCAGCGGGACAGGGATACTTTCACCCCTCCACTTT.

The rearrangement links TRBV10-3 to TRBJ1-1, with TRBD1 as a possible D gene (5 bases). The V and J ends lost 9 bases and 0 bases respectively, with 11 bases between them. This CDR3 spans 13 amino acids. The germline V gene encodes CDR1 ENHRY and CDR2 SYGVKD. CDR3 in amino acids: CAIWGGMNTEAFF. DNA for the CDR3: TGTGCCATTTGGGGGGGAATGAACACTGAAGCTTTCTTT.

The V call is TRBV3-1 (or the pseudogene TRBV3-2), the J call TRBJ2-7; possible D gene TRBD2, 6 bases. Germline V gene lookup returns CDR1 LGHDT and CDR2 YNNKEL (reference sequence). Trimming removed 1 base from V and 4 bases from J, with 17 bases in between. CDR3 size: 16 residues. As DNA, the CDR3 is TGTGCCAGCAGCCAAGGGGTGACTAGTCCCCAGTACGAGCAGTACTTC. Amino acid sequence: CASSQGVTSPQYEQYF.

The chain is built from TRBV19 and TRBJ1-6; 8 bases line up with TRBD1. Germline V lookup: CDR1 LNHDA, CDR2 SQIVND (reference sequence). This CDR3 has 15 amino acids. The ends lost 2 bases at V and 9 bases at J; junction bases unmatched: 6. CDR3 protein: CASSIRTGLSSPLHF. In nucleotides, the CDR3 is TGTGCCAGTAGTATACGGACAGGGTTGAGTTCACCCCTCCACTTT.

The chain has TRBV12-3 or TRBV12-4 and TRBJ1-1; the D is unclear. Trimming shortened V by 6 bases and J by 1 base, and 9 bases separated the two germline ends. The CDR3 loop spans 13 amino acids. CDR3 sequence reads: CASRQIANTEAFF. The CDR3 DNA is TGTGCCAGCAGACAGATTGCGAACACTGAAGCTTTCTTT.

The chain has TRBV10-3 and TRBJ1-6; 7 nucleotides match TRBD1. The CDR3 length is 13 residues. Trimming removed 11 bases from V and 7 bases from J; junction bases left unmatched: 8. Germline loops: CDR1 ENHRY, CDR2 SYGVKD. CDR3 sequence (DNA): TGTGCCTCACAGGGGCCCGAGAATTCACCCCTCCACTTT. Translation: CASQGPENSPLHF.

This clone was detected a few times. The chain employs TRBV14 and TRBJ2-1; a weak D match, TRBD1 (5 bases). CDR1 and CDR2 (germline): SGHDN, FVKESK. This CDR3 has 12 amino acids. V lost 1 base and J 7 bases, leaving 5 bases between the germline ends. CDR3 residues: CASSQAGNEQFF. DNA for the CDR3: TGTGCCAGCAGCCAAGCAGGGAATGAGCAGTTCTTC. Full variable domain (missing parts from reference TRBV14 and TRBJ2-1): EAGVTQFPSHSVIEKGQTVTLRCDPISGHDNLYWYRRVMGKEIKFLLHFVKESKQDESGMPNNRFLAERTGGTYSTLKVQPAELEDSGVYFCASSQAGNEQFFGPGTRLTVL.

The gene calls are TRBV6-2 or TRBV6-3 and TRBJ1-5; the match to TRBD1 covers 7 bases. The CDR3 has 14 residues. Trimming cost V 5 bases and J 5 bases; bases outside gene matches: 6. Germline V lookup: CDR1 MNHEY, CDR2 SVGEGT. The CDR3, as DNA: TGTGCCAGCAGTCTACAGGGACAGTATCAGCCCCAGCATTTT. Translation gives CASSLQGQYQPQHF.

The chain is built from TRBV2 and TRBJ1-5, with 8 bases matching TRBD1. The germline V gene has CDR1 SNHLY and CDR2 FYNNEI. The CDR3 runs 14 residues. The junction had 10 bases not matched to a gene; V was cut back by 6 bases and J by 9 bases. The CDR3 loop is CASSPGQVGRPQHF. CDR3 DNA: TGTGCCAGCAGCCCGGGACAGGTCGGTCGGCCCCAGCATTTT.

The chain is built from TRBV28 and TRBJ1-4; 10 bases align to TRBD1. Germline V gives CDR1 MDHEN, CDR2 SYDVKM. The CDR3 runs 14 residues. Losses at the gene ends were 6 bases for V and 10 bases for J; bases not matched to a gene: 8. This CDR3 is CASRSTGGLTKLFF. CDR3 sequence (DNA): TGTGCCAGCAGGTCGACAGGGGGCCTTACAAAACTGTTTTTT.

The rearrangement joins TRBV6-2 or TRBV6-3 to TRBJ2-5; TRBD1 aligns across 8 bases. The CDR3 contains 16 residues. In germline, CDR1 is MNHEY, CDR2 SVGEGT. Germline trimming cut 0 bases from V and 2 bases from J; bases unmatched to any gene: 5. CDR3 DNA: TGTGCCAGCAGTTACTCCAGCAGGGGGCGACAAGAGACCCAGTACTTC. Residues: CASSYSSRGRQETQYF.

This chain joins TRBV7-3 and TRBJ2-7; D possibly corresponds to TRBD2 (5 bases). The CDR3 consists of 15 residues. Trimming stripped 2 bases from V and 0 bases from J, with 11 bases between. Germline V gene data show CDR1 as SGHTA and CDR2 as FQGTGA. The CDR3 spells CASSLVAGASYEQYF. CDR3 DNA: TGTGCCAGCAGCTTAGTTGCGGGTGCCTCCTACGAGCAGTACTTC.

The DNA for the CDR3 is TGCGCCAGCAGCCGAGAAGCCCGTGAAAAACTGTTTTTT. As protein: CASSREAREKLFF. The chain employs TRBV4-1 and TRBJ1-4; D unresolved. The germline V and J ends were trimmed by 4 bases and 7 bases, with 10 bases remaining between them. CDR1 and CDR2 (germline): MGHRA, YSYEKL. CDR3 length: 13 amino acids.

V and J are TRBV28 and TRBJ2-2; no firm D call. Germline CDR1 is MDHEN and CDR2 is SYDVKM. The CDR3 has 13 residues. V shed 8 bases and J shed 2 bases, with 9 bases lying between them. Written as DNA, the CDR3 is TGTGCCAGCCGAACAGAAAACACCGGGGAGCTGTTTTTT. Translation: CASRTENTGELFF. The full variable domain, its missing parts supplied by reference TRBV28 and TRBJ2-2, is DVKVTQSSRYLVKRTGEKVFLECVQDMDHENMFWYRQDPGLGLRLIYFSYDVKMKEKGDIPEGYSVSREKKERFSLILESASTNQTSMYLCASRTENTGELFFGEGSRLTVL.

CDR3 amino acids: CASSHEGVLGYSPLHF. DNA of the CDR3: TGTGCCAGCAGCCACGAAGGGGTCTTGGGTTACTCACCCCTCCACTTT. The V gene is TRBV14, the J gene TRBJ1-6, with D possibly TRBD1 on 5 matching bases. Germline V gene data show CDR1 as SGHDN and CDR2 as FVKESK. The CDR3 loop spans 16 amino acids. The V end lost 3 bases, the J end lost 10 bases, and 19 bases lay between the germline ends.

The chain is built from TRBV28 and TRBJ1-1, with 9 bases lining up with TRBD1. V trimming: 5 bases; J trimming: 1 base; junction bases outside the gene matches: 5. The length of the CDR3 is 15 residues. The V gene's germline CDR1 is MDHEN and CDR2 SYDVKM. As DNA, the CDR3 is TGTGCCAGCAGTCTGGGACAGGGAGGGAACACTGAAGCTTTCTTT. Translating gives CASSLGQGGNTEAFF.

V and J are TRBV9 and TRBJ2-3; 9 positions match TRBD2. This CDR3 region has 16 residues. Germline-derived CDR1 and CDR2 are SGDLS and YYNGEE. The ends lost 4 bases at V and 1 base at J; junction bases unmatched: 7. CDR3: CASSTRGGAGTDTQYF. The CDR3 region has the DNA TGTGCCAGCAGCACCCGCGGGGGGGCTGGCACAGATACGCAGTATTTT.

This clone showed up just once. This chain connects TRBV13 to TRBJ2-5, with a weak D call TRBD2 (5 bases). V was trimmed by 5 bases and J by 1 base, leaving 11 bases between them. Germline lookup yields CDR1 PRHDT and CDR2 FYEKMQ (reference sequence). The CDR3 is 14 amino acids. The CDR3 nucleotides are TGTGCCAGCAGCAGAACGGGGATCCAAGAGACCCAGTACTTC. Its translation is CASSRTGIQETQYF.

The V gene is TRBV9, the J gene TRBJ2-1; 7 bases fit TRBD1. The CDR3 is made up of 14 amino acids. Germline V gene sequence: CDR1 SGDLS, CDR2 YYNGEE. With 2 bases clipped from V and 5 bases from J, the junction kept 4 bases outside the gene matches. The CDR3 is CASSVGTENNEQFF. For the CDR3, the DNA is TGTGCCAGCAGCGTCGGGACAGAAAACAATGAGCAGTTCTTC. The whole variable domain, remainder taken from reference TRBV9 and TRBJ2-1, is DSGVTQTPKHLITATGQRVTLRCSPRSGDLSVYWYQQSLDQGLQFLIQYYNGEERAKGNILERFSAQQFPDLHSELNLSSLELGDSALYFCASSVGTENNEQFFGPGTRLTVL.